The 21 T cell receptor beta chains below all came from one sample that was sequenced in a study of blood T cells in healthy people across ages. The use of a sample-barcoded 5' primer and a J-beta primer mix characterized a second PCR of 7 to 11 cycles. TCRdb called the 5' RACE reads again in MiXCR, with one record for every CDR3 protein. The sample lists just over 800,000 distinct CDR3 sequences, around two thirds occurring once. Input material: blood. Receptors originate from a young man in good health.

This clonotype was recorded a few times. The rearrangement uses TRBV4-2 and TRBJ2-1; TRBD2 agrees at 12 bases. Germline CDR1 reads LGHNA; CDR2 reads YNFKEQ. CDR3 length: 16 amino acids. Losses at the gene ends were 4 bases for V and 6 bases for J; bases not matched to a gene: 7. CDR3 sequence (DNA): TGTGCCAGCAGCCCTAGCGGGGGGGCTTTAGTCAATGAGCAGTTCTTC. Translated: CASSPSGGALVNEQFF.

DNA of the CDR3: TGTGCCAGCAGTTTAGGCAGGGACGAGGAGTATTTT. Translating it yields CASSLGRDEEYF. V usage is TRBV28 and J usage is TRBJ2-3; D may correspond to TRBD1 or TRBD2 (5 bases each). V dropped 2 bases and J dropped 13 bases, with 13 bases sitting between them. The V gene's germline CDR1 is MDHEN and CDR2 SYDVKM. The CDR3 has 12 amino acids.

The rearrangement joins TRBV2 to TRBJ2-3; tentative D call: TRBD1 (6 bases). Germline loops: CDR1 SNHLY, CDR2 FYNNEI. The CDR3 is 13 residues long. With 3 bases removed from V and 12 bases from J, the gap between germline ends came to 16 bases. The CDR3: CASSEGWGHTQYF. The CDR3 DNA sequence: TGTGCCAGCAGTGAGGGTTGGGGACACACACAGTATTTT. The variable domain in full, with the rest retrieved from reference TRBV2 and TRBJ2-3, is EPEVTQTPSHQVTQMGQEVILRCVPISNHLYFYWYRQILGQKVEFLVSFYNNEISEKSEIFDDQFSVERPDGSNFTLKIRSTKLEDSAMYFCASSEGWGHTQYFGPGTRLTVL.

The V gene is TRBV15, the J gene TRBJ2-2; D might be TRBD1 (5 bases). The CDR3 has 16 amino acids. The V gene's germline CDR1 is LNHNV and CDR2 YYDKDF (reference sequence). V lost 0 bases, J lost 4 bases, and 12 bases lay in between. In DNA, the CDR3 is TGTGCCACCAGCAGAGATCCTACAGGCGGCACCGGGGAGCTGTTTTTT. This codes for CATSRDPTGGTGELFF. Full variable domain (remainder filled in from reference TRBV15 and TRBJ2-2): DAMVIQNPRYQVTQFGKPVTLSCSQTLNHNVMYWYQQKSSQAPKLLFHYYDKDFNNEADTPDNFQSRRPNTSFCFLDIRSPGLGDTAMYLCATSRDPTGGTGELFFGEGSRLTVL.

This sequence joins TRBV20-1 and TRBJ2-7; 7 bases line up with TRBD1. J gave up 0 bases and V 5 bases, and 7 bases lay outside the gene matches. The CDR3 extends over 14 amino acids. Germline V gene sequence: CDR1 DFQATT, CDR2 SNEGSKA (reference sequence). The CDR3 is CSARGQENSYEQYF. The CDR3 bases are TGCAGTGCTCGAGGACAGGAAAACTCCTACGAGCAGTACTTC.

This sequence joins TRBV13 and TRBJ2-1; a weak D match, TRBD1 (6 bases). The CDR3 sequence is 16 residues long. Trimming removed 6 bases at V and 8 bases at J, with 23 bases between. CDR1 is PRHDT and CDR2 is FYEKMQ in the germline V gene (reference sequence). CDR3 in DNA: TGTGCCAGCAGTCATATTAGCGTAGGGGGAGTCGATGAGCAGTTCTTC. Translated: CASSHISVGGVDEQFF.

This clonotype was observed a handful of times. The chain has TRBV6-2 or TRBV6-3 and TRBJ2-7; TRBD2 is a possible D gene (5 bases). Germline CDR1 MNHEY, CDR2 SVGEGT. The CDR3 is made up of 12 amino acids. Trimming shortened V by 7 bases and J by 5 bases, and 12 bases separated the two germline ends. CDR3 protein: CASTLGRNEQYF. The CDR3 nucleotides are TGTGCCAGCACGCTGGGGAGAAACGAGCAGTACTTC.

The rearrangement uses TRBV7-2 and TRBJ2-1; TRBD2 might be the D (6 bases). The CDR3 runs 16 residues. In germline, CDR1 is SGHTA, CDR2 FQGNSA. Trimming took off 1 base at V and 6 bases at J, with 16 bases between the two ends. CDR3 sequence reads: CASSLVAGFLSNEQFF. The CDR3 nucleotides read TGTGCCAGCAGCTTAGTTGCGGGATTCCTCAGCAATGAGCAGTTCTTC.

CDR3 residues: CASSEADREDGYTF. The CDR3 DNA follows: TGTGCCAGCAGTGAAGCGGACAGGGAGGATGGCTACACCTTC. The rearrangement joins TRBV6-1 to TRBJ1-2; 8 nucleotides line up with TRBD1. Trimming removed 0 bases from V and 6 bases from J; junction bases left unmatched: 3. CDR1 and CDR2 from the germline V gene are MNHNS and SASEGT. The CDR3 is 14 residues long.

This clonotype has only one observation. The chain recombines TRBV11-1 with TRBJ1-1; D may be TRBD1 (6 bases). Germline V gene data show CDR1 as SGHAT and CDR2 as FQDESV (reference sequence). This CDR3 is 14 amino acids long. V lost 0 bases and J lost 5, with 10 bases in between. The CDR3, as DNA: TGTGCCAGCAGCTTAGCACAGGGAAGAACTGAAGCTTTCTTT. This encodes CASSLAQGRTEAFF.

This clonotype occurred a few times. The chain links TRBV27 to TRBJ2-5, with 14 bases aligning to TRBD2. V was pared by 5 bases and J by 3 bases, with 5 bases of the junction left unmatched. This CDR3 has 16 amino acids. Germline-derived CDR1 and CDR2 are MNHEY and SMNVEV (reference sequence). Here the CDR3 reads CASSKTSGGAEETQYF. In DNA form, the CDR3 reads TGTGCCAGCAGTAAGACTAGCGGGGGGGCCGAAGAGACCCAGTACTTC.

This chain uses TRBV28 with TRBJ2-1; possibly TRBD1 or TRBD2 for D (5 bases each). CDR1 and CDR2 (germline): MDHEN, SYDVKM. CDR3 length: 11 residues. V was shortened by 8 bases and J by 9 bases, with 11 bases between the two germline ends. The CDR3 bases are TGTGCCAGCGGGACCGAGGTTGAGCAGTTCTTC. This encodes CASGTEVEQFF.

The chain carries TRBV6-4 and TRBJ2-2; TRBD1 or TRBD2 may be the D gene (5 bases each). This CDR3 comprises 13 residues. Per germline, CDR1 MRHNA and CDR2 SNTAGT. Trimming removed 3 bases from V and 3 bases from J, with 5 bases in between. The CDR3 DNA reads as TGTGCCAGCAGTGAGGGGGACACCGGGGAGCTGTTTTTT. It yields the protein CASSEGDTGELFF.

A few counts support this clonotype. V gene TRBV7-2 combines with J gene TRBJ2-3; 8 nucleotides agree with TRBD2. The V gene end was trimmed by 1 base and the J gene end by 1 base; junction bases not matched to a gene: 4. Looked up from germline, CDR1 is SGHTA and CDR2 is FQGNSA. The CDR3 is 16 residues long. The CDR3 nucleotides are TGTGCCAGCAGCTTAGGGCCGGGACTAGGCACAGATACGCAGTATTTT. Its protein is CASSLGPGLGTDTQYF.

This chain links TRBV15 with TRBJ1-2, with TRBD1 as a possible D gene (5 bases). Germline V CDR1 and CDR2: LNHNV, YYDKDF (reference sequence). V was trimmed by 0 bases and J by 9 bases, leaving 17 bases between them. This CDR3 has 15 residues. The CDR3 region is CATSRDRANPGSYTF. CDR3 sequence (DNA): TGTGCCACCAGCAGAGATCGCGCTAACCCAGGGAGCTACACCTTC.

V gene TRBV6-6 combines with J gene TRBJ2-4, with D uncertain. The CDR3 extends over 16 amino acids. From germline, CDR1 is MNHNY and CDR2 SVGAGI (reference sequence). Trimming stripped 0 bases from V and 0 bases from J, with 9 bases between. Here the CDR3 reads CASSYSSLLAKNIQYF. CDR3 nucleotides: TGTGCCAGCAGTTACTCCAGCCTTCTAGCCAAAAACATTCAGTACTTC.

CDR3 loop: CASSGRPKNIQYF. CDR3 coding DNA: TGTGCCAGCAGCGGACGTCCCAAAAACATTCAGTACTTC. The chain is built from TRBV12-3 or TRBV12-4 and TRBJ2-4; D uncertain. The CDR3 contains 13 residues. Trimming cost V 6 bases and J 2 bases, with 8 bases left between them.

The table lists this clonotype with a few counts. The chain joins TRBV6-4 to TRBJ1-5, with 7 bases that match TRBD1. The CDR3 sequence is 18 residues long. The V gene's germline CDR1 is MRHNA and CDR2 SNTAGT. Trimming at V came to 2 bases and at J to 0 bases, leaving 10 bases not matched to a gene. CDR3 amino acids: CASSDPSTGIYSNQPQHF. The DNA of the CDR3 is TGTGCCAGCAGTGACCCCTCGACAGGGATCTATAGCAATCAGCCCCAGCATTTT.

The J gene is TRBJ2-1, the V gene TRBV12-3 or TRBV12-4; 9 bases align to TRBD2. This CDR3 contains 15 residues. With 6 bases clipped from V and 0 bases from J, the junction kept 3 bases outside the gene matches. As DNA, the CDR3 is TGTGCCAGCAGCCGTAGCGGGAGCTCCTACAATGAGCAGTTCTTC. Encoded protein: CASSRSGSSYNEQFF.

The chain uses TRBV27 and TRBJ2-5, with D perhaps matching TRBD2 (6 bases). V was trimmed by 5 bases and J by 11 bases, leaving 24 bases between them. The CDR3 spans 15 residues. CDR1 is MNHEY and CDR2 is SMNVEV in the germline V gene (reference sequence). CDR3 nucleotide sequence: TGTGCCAGCAGTCTGGGGCGGGGCATCTGCAATGAGCAGTACTTC. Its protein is CASSLGRGICNEQYF.

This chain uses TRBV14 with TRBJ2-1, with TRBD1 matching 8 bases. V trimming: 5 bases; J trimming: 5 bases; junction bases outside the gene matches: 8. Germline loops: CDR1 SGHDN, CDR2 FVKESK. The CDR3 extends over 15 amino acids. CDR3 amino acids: CASSKGQGRNNEQFF. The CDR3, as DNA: TGTGCCAGCAGCAAAGGACAGGGTAGGAACAATGAGCAGTTCTTC.